These 32 T cell receptor beta chains were all obtained from the same sample, sequenced in a study of blood T cell repertoires in COVID-19. The repertoire was sequenced with immunoSEQ multiplex PCR; TCRdb's copy has only in-frame clones and lacks some. The table includes about 160,000 clones, 65% to 85% detected once. Sequences were obtained from peripheral blood. Every receptor here comes from a woman of 80 years or more with active or convalescent COVID-19.

The chain couples TRBV18 to TRBJ1-1, with D perhaps matching TRBD1 (5 bases). The CDR3 is 14 amino acids. The germline V gene encodes CDR1 KGHSH and CDR2 LQKENI. With 3 bases removed from V and 5 bases from J, the gap between germline ends came to 13 bases. The CDR3 loop is CASSPRREGTEAFF. The CDR3 nucleotides read TGTGCCAGCTCACCGAGACGGGAGGGGACTGAAGCTTTCTTT.

The rearrangement links TRBV29-1 to TRBJ2-5; TRBD2 aligns across 7 bases. The V segment lost 4 bases and the J segment 4 bases; nucleotides outside the gene matches: 9. The germline gives CDR1 SQVTM, CDR2 ANQGSEA. The CDR3 totals 14 residues. The CDR3 protein is CSVGHRLALETQYF. DNA for the CDR3: TGCAGCGTTGGGCACAGACTAGCCCTAGAGACCCAGTACTTC.

The chain has TRBV18 and TRBJ1-2, with TRBD1 identical over 10 bases. This CDR3 is built from 14 residues. CDR1 is KGHSH and CDR2 is LQKENI in the germline V gene. The trim removed 5 bases at V and 5 bases at J, leaving 5 bases unmatched. CDR3 protein: CASSADRGLYGYTF. CDR3 sequence (DNA): TGTGCCAGCTCAGCCGACAGGGGGCTTTATGGCTACACCTTC.

The chain combines TRBV5-1 with TRBJ2-7; 8 bases match TRBD1. In germline, CDR1 is SGHRS, CDR2 YFSETQ. Trimming removed 4 bases from V and 0 bases from J; junction bases left unmatched: 6. The CDR3 contains 15 residues. For the CDR3, the DNA is TGCGCCAGCAGCCGGGACAGGACCGGCTCCTACGAGCAGTACTTC. As protein: CASSRDRTGSYEQYF.

V usage is TRBV2 and J usage is TRBJ1-5, with 9 positions matching TRBD1. This CDR3 region has 15 residues. Per germline, CDR1 SNHLY and CDR2 FYNNEI. The ends lost 4 bases at V and 6 bases at J; junction bases unmatched: 7. The CDR3 coding sequence is TGTGCCAGCAGTGTTGCCGGGACAGGGTTTCAGCCCCAGCATTTT. Residues: CASSVAGTGFQPQHF.

The chain is built from TRBV7-2 and TRBJ1-2; TRBD1 agrees at 8 bases. Germline V gives CDR1 SGHTA, CDR2 FQGNSA. The CDR3 consists of 15 residues. The V gene end was trimmed by 3 bases and the J gene end by 5 bases; junction bases not matched to a gene: 8. The CDR3 spells CASSFDRGKVYGYTF. The CDR3 DNA is TGTGCCAGCAGCTTCGACAGGGGAAAGGTATATGGCTACACCTTC.

The chain carries TRBV7-2 and TRBJ1-2; D unresolved. Germline lookup yields CDR1 SGHTA and CDR2 FQGNSA. CDR3 length: 13 residues. V was cut by 3 bases and J by 6 bases, with 11 bases left in between. The DNA of the CDR3 is TGTGCCAGCAGCTTCTTAGAGGGTCATGGCTACACCTTC. Protein product: CASSFLEGHGYTF.

The chain is built from TRBV4-3 and TRBJ1-3, with a possible D match to TRBD1 (5 bases). The CDR3 spans 13 residues. V was trimmed by 0 bases and J by 9 bases, leaving 9 bases between them. Per the germline V gene, CDR1 is LGHNA and CDR2 is YSLEER. CDR3: CASSQDTGTTIYF. Written as DNA, the CDR3 is TGCGCCAGCAGCCAAGACACAGGTACCACCATATATTTT.

V is TRBV4-1 and J is TRBJ2-7; tentative D call: TRBD2 (5 bases). V was cut by 3 bases and J by 2 bases, with 17 bases left in between. From germline, CDR1 is MGHRA and CDR2 YSYEKL. This CDR3 comprises 16 residues. CDR3 nucleotides: TGCGCCAGCAGCCATCCTGGGAGCGGAGTAACCTACGAGCAGTACTTC. Its translation: CASSHPGSGVTYEQYF.

This clone was recorded a few times. The chain uses TRBV6-6 and TRBJ2-2; maybe TRBD2 (6 bases). The CDR3 runs 17 residues. Per the germline V gene, CDR1 is MNHNY and CDR2 is SVGAGI (reference sequence). The germline V and J ends were trimmed by 6 bases and 1 base, with 18 bases remaining between them. The CDR3, as DNA: TGTGCCAGCAGCCGACCCCGTCGGGACTTGAACACCGGGGAGCTGTTTTTT. It yields the protein CASSRPRRDLNTGELFF.

The chain joins TRBV9 to TRBJ2-5, with D perhaps matching TRBD2 (6 bases). Trimming removed 0 bases from V and 5 bases from J, with 11 bases in between. CDR3 length equals 14 residues. CDR1 is SGDLS and CDR2 is YYNGEE in the germline V gene. The CDR3, as DNA: TGTGCCAGCAGCGTAGGACTAGGATGGGAGACCCAGTACTTC. Protein sequence: CASSVGLGWETQYF.

The V gene is TRBV6-2 or TRBV6-3, the J gene TRBJ1-1; possibly TRBD1 for D (6 bases). This CDR3 is 17 amino acids long. Germline CDR1 MNHEY, CDR2 SVGEGT. The V end was cut by 5 bases, the J end by 1 base, with 20 bases between. The CDR3 is CASSPATGIRRNTEAFF. The CDR3 DNA follows: TGTGCCAGCAGTCCAGCAACAGGGATTCGAAGGAACACTGAAGCTTTCTTT.

The chain is built from TRBV5-1 and TRBJ2-7, with TRBD2 matching 14 bases. Germline values: CDR1 SGHRS, CDR2 YFSETQ. The CDR3 extends over 16 amino acids. The V gene end was trimmed by 0 bases and the J gene end by 2 bases; junction bases not matched to a gene: 1. Here the CDR3 reads CASSLEGLAGAYEQYF. CDR3 DNA: TGCGCCAGCAGCTTGGAGGGACTAGCGGGGGCCTACGAGCAGTACTTC.

The V gene is TRBV3-1 (or the pseudogene TRBV3-2), the J gene TRBJ1-6; D gene uncertain. Trimming shortened V by 0 bases and J by 7 bases, and 4 bases separated the two germline ends. Germline assignment: CDR1 LGHDT and CDR2 YNNKEL (reference sequence). The CDR3 consists of 13 residues. CDR3 DNA sequence: TGTGCCAGCAGCCAAGACTTCAATTCACCCCTCCACTTT. Encoded protein: CASSQDFNSPLHF.

As DNA, the CDR3 is TGTGCCAGCAGCCAACGGTGGGGGACACAAGAGACCCAGTACTTC. It codes for CASSQRWGTQETQYF. The chain combines TRBV14 with TRBJ2-5; tentative D call: TRBD1 (6 bases). The V end lost 2 bases, the J end lost 2 bases, and 12 bases lay between the germline ends. The CDR3 is 15 amino acids. Germline V CDR1 and CDR2: SGHDN, FVKESK.

This clone is a singleton in its sample. The rearrangement uses TRBV2 and TRBJ1-6, with 7 bases that match TRBD1. This CDR3 has 16 amino acids. CDR1 and CDR2 from the germline V gene are SNHLY and FYNNEI. Germline trimming cut 6 bases from V and 8 bases from J; bases unmatched to any gene: 13. The CDR3 DNA follows: TGTGCCAGCAGAGATATAACAGGGGTCGACCATTCACCCCTCCACTTT. As protein: CASRDITGVDHSPLHF.

The genes are TRBV19 and TRBJ1-2; 10 nucleotides agree with TRBD1. The germline V gene has CDR1 LNHDA and CDR2 SQIVND (reference sequence). The V and J ends lost 3 bases and 3 bases, in that order; junction bases with no gene match: 7. The CDR3 consists of 16 residues. The DNA for the CDR3 is TGTGCCAGTAGTATCCCACCCGGGACAGGGGACTATGGCTACACCTTC. Its translation: CASSIPPGTGDYGYTF.

V is TRBV9 and J is TRBJ2-2, with D maybe TRBD1 (6 bases). Between the trimmed V and J ends, which lost 1 base and 4 bases, there was a span of 11 bases. This CDR3 spans 15 amino acids. In germline, CDR1 is SGDLS, CDR2 YYNGEE. CDR3 in DNA: TGTGCCAGCAGCGTAACGGGACAAGCCACCGGGGAGCTGTTTTTT. Residues: CASSVTGQATGELFF.

This rearrangement joins TRBV4-3 to TRBJ2-5; TRBD2 matches 8 bases. Trimming cost V 4 bases and J 5 bases; bases outside gene matches: 9. This CDR3 comprises 15 residues. Germline CDR1 is LGHNA and CDR2 is YSLEER. CDR3 amino acids: CASSLGFGGEETQYF. The CDR3 region has the DNA TGCGCCAGCAGCCTAGGATTCGGGGGGGAGGAGACCCAGTACTTC.

This chain joins TRBV19 and TRBJ2-3; 11 positions match TRBD2. Germline CDR1 and CDR2: LNHDA and SQIVND (reference sequence). V shed 6 bases, J shed 5 bases, and the junction held 7 bases outside the gene matches. This CDR3 is 15 amino acids long. The CDR3 sequence: CASRLAGAAEDTQYF. The DNA of the CDR3 is TGTGCCAGTAGACTAGCGGGGGCTGCGGAAGATACGCAGTATTTT.

J is TRBJ1-3 and V is TRBV7-2; D is ambiguous. From germline, CDR1 is SGHTA and CDR2 FQGNSA. Trimming cost V 5 bases and J 0 bases, with 14 bases left between them. The CDR3 has 16 amino acids. CDR3 bases: TGTGCCAGCAGCGACTCACCCGTCCTCTCTGGAAACACCATATATTTT. Translated: CASSDSPVLSGNTIYF.

This clone was seen just once. This chain connects TRBV27 to TRBJ2-1, with 12 bases lining up with TRBD2. The ends lost 4 bases at V and 7 bases at J; junction bases unmatched: 2. The CDR3 runs 14 residues. Germline CDR1 is MNHEY and CDR2 is SMNVEV (reference sequence). The CDR3 sequence is CASSSGTSGNEQFF. CDR3 in DNA: TGTGCCAGCAGTTCAGGGACTAGCGGGAATGAGCAGTTCTTC.

This rearrangement joins TRBV11-2 to TRBJ1-1, with TRBD1 matching 9 bases. Germline lookup yields CDR1 SGHAT and CDR2 FQNNGV. Trimming took 4 bases from V and 5 from J; bases not matched to a gene: 14. The CDR3 spans 17 residues. The CDR3 protein is CASSSVQGAHLGTEAFF. Here the CDR3 DNA reads TGTGCCAGCAGCTCGGTACAGGGGGCGCATTTAGGGACTGAAGCTTTCTTT.

The genes are TRBV4-1 and TRBJ2-5; TRBD2 might be the D (7 bases). The CDR3 totals 15 residues. From germline, CDR1 is MGHRA and CDR2 YSYEKL. V shed 0 bases and J shed 5 bases, with 13 bases lying between them. DNA of the CDR3: TGCGCCAGCAGCCAAGATCGGGGGGCTGTGGAGACCCAGTACTTC. This sequence encodes CASSQDRGAVETQYF.

The chain links TRBV5-1 to TRBJ1-1; D gene ambiguous. This CDR3 is built from 14 residues. Germline lookup yields CDR1 SGHRS and CDR2 YFSETQ. V was shortened by 2 bases and J by 1 base, with 9 bases between the two germline ends. The CDR3 region is CASSFGEKNTEAFF. Here the CDR3 DNA reads TGCGCCAGCAGCTTTGGAGAGAAGAACACTGAAGCTTTCTTT. The full variable domain, with the rest looked up from reference TRBV5-1 and TRBJ1-1, is KAGVTQTPRYLIKTRGQQVTLSCSPISGHRSVSWYQQTPGQGLQFLFEYFSETQRNKGNFPGRFSGRQFSNSRSEMNVSTLELGDSALYLCASSFGEKNTEAFFGQGTRLTVV.

The CDR3 nucleotides read TGTGCCAGCTCACCACCCGGCTATTTACCGGGGGAGCAGTACTTC. Residues: CASSPPGYLPGEQYF. The genes are TRBV18 and TRBJ2-7, with D possibly TRBD2 on 5 matching bases. The germline V and J ends were trimmed by 0 bases and 7 bases, with 16 bases remaining between them. The CDR3 sequence is 15 residues long. Germline V gene sequence: CDR1 KGHSH, CDR2 LQKENI. Drawing the rest from reference TRBV18 and TRBJ2-7, the complete variable domain is NAGVMQNPRHLVRRRGQEARLRCSPMKGHSHVYWYRQLPEEGLKFMVYLQKENIIDESGMPKERFSAEFPKEGPSILRIQQVVRGDSAAYFCASSPPGYLPGEQYFGPGTRLTVT.

This chain connects TRBV19 to TRBJ2-5, with D possibly matching TRBD1 (5 bases). The CDR3 totals 12 residues. The germline CDR1 and CDR2 sequences are LNHDA and SQIVND (reference sequence). Trimming stripped 3 bases from V and 4 bases from J, with 6 bases between. The CDR3 nucleotides read TGTGCCAGTAGTATGCAGGGAGAGACCCAGTACTTC. The encoded protein is CASSMQGETQYF.

The V call is TRBV4-3, the J call TRBJ1-2; D might be TRBD1 (5 bases). The CDR3 has 15 residues. With 2 bases removed from V and 8 bases from J, the gap between germline ends came to 18 bases. Germline V gene sequence: CDR1 LGHNA, CDR2 YSLEER. The CDR3: CASSQFEGLGRGYTF. CDR3 in DNA: TGCGCCAGCAGCCAATTTGAGGGGCTCGGGAGAGGCTACACCTTC.

The V call is TRBV12-3 or TRBV12-4, the J call TRBJ1-5; no firm D call. The CDR3 has 13 residues. V dropped 3 bases and J dropped 7 bases, with 10 bases sitting between them. The CDR3 DNA reads TGTGCCAGCAGTTTTCGTGCGGGCCAGCCCCAGCATTTT. This sequence encodes CASSFRAGQPQHF.

The chain uses TRBV2 and TRBJ2-2; 9 nucleotides line up with TRBD1. Trimming at V came to 5 bases and at J to 3 bases, leaving 7 bases not matched to a gene. Germline-derived CDR1 and CDR2 are SNHLY and FYNNEI. The CDR3 contains 16 residues. CDR3 bases: TGTGCCAGCAGTAAACAGGGGGCTAAGGACACCGGGGAGCTGTTTTTT. Its protein product is CASSKQGAKDTGELFF.

This chain uses TRBV19 with TRBJ2-3; 15 nucleotides line up with TRBD2. The CDR3 is 16 amino acids. J gave up 6 bases and V 4 bases, and 5 bases lay outside the gene matches. CDR1 and CDR2 (germline): LNHDA, SQIVND (reference sequence). CDR3 sequence reads: CASSTGLAGGSDTQYF. The CDR3 nucleotides read TGTGCCAGTAGTACCGGACTAGCGGGGGGGTCGGATACGCAGTATTTT. Looking up the rest from reference TRBV19 and TRBJ2-3 gives the full variable domain: DGGITQSPKYLFRKEGQNVTLSCEQNLNHDAMYWYRQDPGQGLRLIYYSQIVNDFQKGDIAEGYSVSREKKESFPLTVTSAQKNPTAFYLCASSTGLAGGSDTQYFGPGTRLTVL.

J is TRBJ1-5 and V is TRBV6-6; the D is unclear. Looked up from germline, CDR1 is MNHNY and CDR2 is SVGAGI (reference sequence). Trimming stripped 8 bases from V and 6 bases from J, with 11 bases between. The CDR3 spans 12 residues. The CDR3 spells CASRGSVQPQHF. CDR3 nucleotide sequence: TGTGCCAGCCGAGGTTCAGTTCAGCCCCAGCATTTT.